This T cell receptor beta chain was sequenced during a study of early T cells in non-severe SARS-CoV-2 infection. Whole-study context: Investigators sequenced bulk RNA drawn from unsorted whole blood, and chains remained unpaired.

This clonotype showed up just a few times. Antigen unknown. As part of library construction, unique molecular identifiers were attached to individual cDNA molecules. Via MiXCR, TCRdb re-called the 5' RACE reads, giving one row per CDR3 protein. The sample has 85,000 to 90,000 distinct CDR3 sequences, roughly 14% seen once. The study, taken as a whole, reports: In VDJdb matching, anti-spike CD8 responses were favored while private and CD4 specificities went missing.

The CDR3 sequence is 15 residues long. V shed 6 bases, J shed 1 base, and the junction held 5 bases outside the gene matches. Per germline, CDR1 MNHEY and CDR2 SMNVEV (reference sequence). The clonotype originates from an adult who was a healthcare worker with PCR-confirmed SARS-CoV-2 infection or an uninfected control (not recorded which). This rearrangement joins TRBV27 to TRBJ2-3; 9 positions match TRBD1. What was sequenced was whole blood. The CDR3 spells CASSWRTGGTDTQYF. The DNA for the CDR3 is TGTGCCAGCAGCTGGCGGACAGGGGGCACAGATACGCAGTATTTT.